Presented here are 21 T cell receptor beta chains from one specimen sequenced in a study of CD8 T cells in ankylosing spondylitis (dated by TCRdb to 2016 to 2017). Preparation of the library involved 5' RACE. Sequencing used an Illumina HiSeq 2500. The public reads were reanalyzed by TCRdb: fastp trimming at Q25, MiXCR alignment, in-frame beta chains only. Rows are unified per CDR3 protein, each entry keeping the most common DNA and genes. The sample table shows under 300,000 distinct CDR3 sequences, and over 8.5% are seen once. The top ten clones comprise less than 8% of the sample. Material for sequencing was blood, either unsorted or a sorted T cell fraction (not recorded which). All receptors derive from a male donor with ankylosing spondylitis or in good health (not recorded which).

The chain uses TRBV2 and TRBJ1-2; D may be TRBD1 (5 bases). Germline-derived CDR1 and CDR2 are SNHLY and FYNNEI. Trimming pared 11 bases from V and 4 bases from J, leaving 17 bases between. The CDR3 consists of 13 residues. The CDR3 coding sequence is TGTGCCGTGAGCGCGCAGGGATCCTATGGCTACACCTTC. Its protein product is CAVSAQGSYGYTF.

This clonotype was observed many times. Written as DNA, the CDR3 is TGCGCCAGCAGCTTGGGGGATTCTGGAAACACCATATATTTT. Residues: CASSLGDSGNTIYF. V and J are TRBV5-1 and TRBJ1-3, with D unclear. Looked up from germline, CDR1 is SGHRS and CDR2 is YFSETQ. V was cut by 0 bases and J by 1 base, with 5 bases left in between. The CDR3 sequence is 14 residues long.

A note on this clonotype: Relative to the germline gene, one junction end is altered; a read error may explain this. The chain combines TRBV20-1 with TRBJ2-3; 15 bases are shared with TRBD2. Germline CDR1 DFQATT, CDR2 SNEGSKA (reference sequence). This CDR3 is built from 16 residues. DNA for the CDR3: TGCTGTGCTAGAAGGACTAGCGGGGGGGGCACAGATACGCAGTATTTT. Translation: CCARRTSGGGTDTQYF.

This clonotype turned up a few times. This chain connects TRBV5-1 to TRBJ2-5; TRBD2 might be the D (6 bases). The V end was cut by 2 bases, the J end by 4 bases, with 18 bases between. This CDR3 is built from 16 residues. CDR1 and CDR2 (germline): SGHRS, YFSETQ. CDR3 coding DNA: TGCGCCAGCAGCTTTGGAGGGTCGGGCGGATCAGAGACCCAGTACTTC. Translation gives CASSFGGSGGSETQYF.

The sample holds many counts of this clonotype. The chain uses TRBV5-1 and TRBJ2-7; TRBD2 matches at 8 bases. The CDR3 has 17 residues. Germline V gives CDR1 SGHRS, CDR2 YFSETQ. Losses at the gene ends were 0 bases for V and 4 bases for J; bases not matched to a gene: 12. As DNA, the CDR3 is TGCGCCAGCAGCTTGGGCCTTGGAGCGGGGGATGCTTACGAGCAGTACTTC. It codes for CASSLGLGAGDAYEQYF.

This clonotype was observed many times. V gene TRBV5-5 combines with J gene TRBJ2-3; the D gene is possibly TRBD2 (5 bases). The CDR3 covers 17 residues. V was cut by 2 bases and J by 2 bases, with 18 bases left in between. Germline V gene data show CDR1 as SGHKS and CDR2 as YYEKEE (reference sequence). The CDR3 DNA sequence: TGTGCCAGCAGCTTCCGGCGGTATGGCGGGTCCACAGATACGCAGTATTTT. Its protein product is CASSFRRYGGSTDTQYF.

V is TRBV20-1 and J is TRBJ2-7; the D is unclear. V was clipped by 0 bases and J by 1 base, with 7 bases between them. The germline V gene encodes CDR1 DFQATT and CDR2 SNEGSKA (reference sequence). The CDR3 runs 13 residues. The DNA for the CDR3 is TGCAGTGCTAGAGAGGCCTGGTCCTACGAGCAGTACTTC. Protein product: CSAREAWSYEQYF.

In its sample, this clonotype was seen many times. The rearrangement links TRBV20-1 to TRBJ1-3; TRBD1 is a possible D gene (5 bases). Germline V lookup: CDR1 DFQATT, CDR2 SNEGSKA (reference sequence). The CDR3 covers 14 residues. The germline V and J ends were trimmed by 0 bases and 2 bases, with 8 bases remaining between them. The CDR3 region has the DNA TGCAGTGCTAGAGATTCCAGGGCTGGAAACACCATATATTTT. Amino acid sequence: CSARDSRAGNTIYF.

This clonotype was observed many times. The chain has TRBV12-3 or TRBV12-4 and TRBJ2-3; 8 bases are shared with TRBD2. V lost 2 bases and J lost 4; bases outside the gene matches: 5. The CDR3 loop spans 15 amino acids. CDR3 sequence reads: CASSLTGGAADTQYF. In DNA form, the CDR3 reads TGTGCCAGCAGTTTAACCGGGGGGGCCGCAGATACGCAGTATTTT.

This clonotype came up many times. The genes are TRBV12-3 or TRBV12-4 and TRBJ2-7; the D call may be TRBD1 or TRBD2 (6 bases each). The CDR3 contains 15 residues. The V end lost 5 bases, the J end lost 3 bases, and 17 bases lay between the germline ends. In nucleotides, the CDR3 is TGTGCCAGCAGTCCTCAGGTAGGGGGAGGCTACGAGCAGTACTTC. Translated, it gives CASSPQVGGGYEQYF.

This clonotype has only a few counts. The rearrangement joins TRBV10-3 to TRBJ2-5, with D possibly TRBD2 on 6 matching bases. Trimming stripped 6 bases from V and 1 base from J, with 9 bases between. The length of the CDR3 is 13 residues. Germline CDR1 is ENHRY and CDR2 is SYGVKD. DNA of the CDR3: TGTGCCATCAGCGCGGGACCCCAAGAGACCCAGTACTTC. Its translation is CAISAGPQETQYF.

This clonotype was counted ten times or more. V is TRBV15 and J is TRBJ2-7; D may be TRBD1 or TRBD2 (5 bases each). This CDR3 contains 14 residues. CDR1 LNHNV and CDR2 YYDKDF come from the germline V gene (reference sequence). Deletions cut 0 bases from V and 7 bases from J, with 13 bases between. The chain's CDR3 is CATSRDLGGWEQYF. CDR3 nucleotide sequence: TGTGCCACCAGCAGAGATCTTGGGGGTTGGGAGCAGTACTTC.

This clonotype was counted many times. The V gene is TRBV2, the J gene TRBJ1-5, with 9 bases identical to TRBD1. The CDR3 is 14 residues long. V gave up 6 bases and J gave up 7 bases; unmatched junction bases: 7. The germline gives CDR1 SNHLY, CDR2 FYNNEI. In nucleotides, the CDR3 is TGTGCCAGCAGCGGACAGGGGAGGGCGCAGCCCCAGCATTTT. Its protein product is CASSGQGRAQPQHF.

This clonotype was detected many times. The chain joins TRBV14 to TRBJ1-1; D remains ambiguous. The V end was cut by 1 base, the J end by 4 bases, with 7 bases between. This CDR3 has 13 amino acids. Germline values: CDR1 SGHDN, CDR2 FVKESK. The DNA of the CDR3 is TGTGCCAGCAGCCAAGTACGTGGCACTGAAGCTTTCTTT. This encodes CASSQVRGTEAFF.

This clonotype has only a few counts. This rearrangement joins TRBV2 to TRBJ2-7; D is possibly TRBD1 or TRBD2 (5 bases each). Germline values: CDR1 SNHLY, CDR2 FYNNEI. V was clipped by 3 bases and J by 1 base, with 19 bases between them. The CDR3 is made up of 17 amino acids. CDR3 DNA sequence: TGTGCCAGCAGTGATCCTAGAGGGCAGGGTCTTTCCTACGAGCAGTACTTC. Protein sequence: CASSDPRGQGLSYEQYF.

This clonotype was recorded at least ten times. The V call is TRBV5-1, the J call TRBJ2-1; 8 bases fit TRBD2. CDR1 and CDR2 from the germline V gene are SGHRS and YFSETQ. The junction had 10 bases not matched to a gene; V was cut back by 7 bases and J by 1 base. The length of the CDR3 is 16 residues. The CDR3: CASSSGGLNSYNEQFF. The CDR3 nucleotides read TGCGCCAGCTCCTCGGGAGGGCTCAATTCCTACAATGAGCAGTTCTTC.

V is TRBV20-1 and J is TRBJ1-5; 7 bases map to TRBD1. The germline V gene encodes CDR1 DFQATT and CDR2 SNEGSKA (reference sequence). The CDR3 is made up of 14 amino acids. The V and J ends lost 8 bases and 4 bases, in that order; junction bases with no gene match: 11. The CDR3 sequence is CSQGGGTPNQPQHF. The CDR3 bases are TGCAGTCAGGGGGGAGGGACACCAAATCAGCCCCAGCATTTT.

This chain uses TRBV6-1 with TRBJ1-2; 9 bases are a match to TRBD1. Germline CDR1 MNHNS, CDR2 SASEGT. The CDR3 loop spans 16 amino acids. Germline trimming cut 1 base from V and 1 base from J; bases unmatched to any gene: 4. CDR3: CASSEVDRGSNYGYTF. The CDR3 coding sequence is TGTGCCAGCAGTGAAGTCGACAGGGGGAGTAACTATGGCTACACCTTC.

This sequence joins TRBV11-2 and TRBJ2-2; 7 bases are shared with TRBD1. The CDR3 is 16 residues long. The junction had 4 bases not matched to a gene; V was cut back by 3 bases and J by 0 bases. Germline V gives CDR1 SGHAT, CDR2 FQNNGV. This CDR3 is CASSLKDRTNTGELFF. The CDR3 region has the DNA TGTGCCAGCAGCTTGAAGGACAGGACGAACACCGGGGAGCTGTTTTTT.

In its sample, this clonotype was seen a few times. This chain connects TRBV29-1 to TRBJ1-1; D not certain. Between the trimmed V and J ends, which lost 6 bases and 6 bases, there was a span of 17 bases. The CDR3 totals 13 residues. From germline, CDR1 is SQVTM and CDR2 ANQGSEA. The CDR3 reads CSVPKEGFSEAFF. The CDR3 DNA sequence: TGCAGCGTCCCCAAGGAGGGATTCTCTGAAGCTTTCTTT.

This clonotype has ten or more counts. The chain is built from TRBV5-5 and TRBJ2-5; 13 bases line up with TRBD2. Germline-derived CDR1 and CDR2 are SGHKS and YYEKEE (reference sequence). V dropped 4 bases and J dropped 7; count of bases not matched to a gene: 7. This CDR3 comprises 15 residues. The chain's CDR3 is CASSPTSGGEVTQYF. The CDR3 coding sequence is TGTGCCAGCAGCCCAACTAGCGGGGGGGAGGTGACCCAGTACTTC.